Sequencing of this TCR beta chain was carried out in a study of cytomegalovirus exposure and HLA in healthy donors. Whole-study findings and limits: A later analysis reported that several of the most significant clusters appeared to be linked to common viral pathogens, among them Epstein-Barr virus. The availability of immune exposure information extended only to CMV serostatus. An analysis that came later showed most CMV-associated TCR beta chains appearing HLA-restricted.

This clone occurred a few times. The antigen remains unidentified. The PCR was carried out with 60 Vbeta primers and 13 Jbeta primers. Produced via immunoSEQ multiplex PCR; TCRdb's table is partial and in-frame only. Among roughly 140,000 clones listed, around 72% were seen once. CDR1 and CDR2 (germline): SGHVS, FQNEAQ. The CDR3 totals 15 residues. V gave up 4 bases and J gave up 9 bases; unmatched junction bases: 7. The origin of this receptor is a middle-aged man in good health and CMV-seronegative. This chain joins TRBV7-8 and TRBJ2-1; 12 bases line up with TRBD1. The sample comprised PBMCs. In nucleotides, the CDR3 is TGTGCCAGCAGCTCCGCGGGACAGGGGGCGGGTGAGCAGTTCTTC. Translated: CASSSAGQGAGEQFF.